This T cell receptor beta chain was sequenced for a study of blood T cell repertoires in COVID-19. For the study at large: Italy, Spain and the United States were the sources of the convalescent and acute COVID-19 samples. Sources were T cells, B-cell-depleted T cells, or PBMCs; the material itself was cDNA or gDNA.

The CDR3 loop spans 14 amino acids. V shed 4 bases, J shed 4 bases, and the junction held 8 bases outside the gene matches. Germline CDR1 is SGHTS and CDR2 is YDEGEE. In the authors' methods: Estimates of nucleated cell counts were drawn from the amplification of reference gene primers. Measured with immunoSEQ multiplex PCR; TCRdb has only the in-frame clones, and not every one. V, J and clone size are taken as reported in that table, and D and trimming were inferred from the DNA itself. The table has fewer than 100,000 clones, 80% to 90% seen once. The sample comprised peripheral blood. V gene TRBV5-8 combines with J gene TRBJ2-7; 7 positions match TRBD1. This TCR came from a human donor in a cohort sampled during active COVID-19. CDR3 nucleotides: TGTGCCAGCAGCCTGCGACAGGGCCCATACGAGCAGTACTTC. It translates to CASSLRQGPYEQYF.